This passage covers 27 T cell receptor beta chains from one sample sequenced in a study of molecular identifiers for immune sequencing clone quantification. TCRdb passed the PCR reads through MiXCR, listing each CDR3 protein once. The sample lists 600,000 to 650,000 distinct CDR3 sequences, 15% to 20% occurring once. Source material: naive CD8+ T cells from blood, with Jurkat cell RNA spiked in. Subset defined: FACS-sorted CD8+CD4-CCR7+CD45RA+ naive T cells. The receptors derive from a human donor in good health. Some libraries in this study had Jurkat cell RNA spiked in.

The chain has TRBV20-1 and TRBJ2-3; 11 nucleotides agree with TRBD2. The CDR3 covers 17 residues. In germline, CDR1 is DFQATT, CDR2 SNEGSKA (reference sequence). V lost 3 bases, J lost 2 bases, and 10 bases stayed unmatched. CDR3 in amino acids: CSASLAGGLWHTDTQYF. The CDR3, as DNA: TGCAGTGCTAGCCTAGCGGGAGGTTTATGGCACACAGATACGCAGTATTTT.

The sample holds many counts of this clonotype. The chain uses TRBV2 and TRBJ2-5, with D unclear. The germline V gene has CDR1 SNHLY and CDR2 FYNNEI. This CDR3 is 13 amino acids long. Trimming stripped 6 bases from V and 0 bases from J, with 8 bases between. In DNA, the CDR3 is TGTGCCAGCAGGACGGTGTACCAAGAGACCCAGTACTTC. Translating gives CASRTVYQETQYF.

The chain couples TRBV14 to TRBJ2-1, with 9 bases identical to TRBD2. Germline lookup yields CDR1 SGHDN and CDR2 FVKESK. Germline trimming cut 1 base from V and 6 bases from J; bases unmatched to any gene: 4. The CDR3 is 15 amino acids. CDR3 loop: CASSQVAGVFNEQFF. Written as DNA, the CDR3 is TGTGCCAGCAGCCAAGTAGCGGGAGTTTTCAATGAGCAGTTCTTC.

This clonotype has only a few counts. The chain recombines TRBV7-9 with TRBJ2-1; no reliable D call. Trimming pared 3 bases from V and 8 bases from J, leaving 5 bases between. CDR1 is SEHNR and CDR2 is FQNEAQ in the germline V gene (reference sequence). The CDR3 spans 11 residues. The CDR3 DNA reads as TGTGCCAGCAGCTTTAGGTATGAGCAGTTCTTC. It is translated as CASSFRYEQFF.

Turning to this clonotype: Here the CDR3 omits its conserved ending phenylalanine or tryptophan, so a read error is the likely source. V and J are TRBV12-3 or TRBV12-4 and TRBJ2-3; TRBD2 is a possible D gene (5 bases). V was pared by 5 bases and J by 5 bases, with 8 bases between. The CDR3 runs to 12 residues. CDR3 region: CASSLSGDTQYL. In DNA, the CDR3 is TGTGCCAGCAGTCTCAGCGGAGATACGCAGTATCTT.

The CDR3 DNA reads TGTGCCAGCAGTCTGATCAGCTCCTACGAGCAGTACTTC. Translated, it gives CASSLISSYEQYF. The chain has TRBV27 and TRBJ2-7; D not resolved. The CDR3 has 13 residues. The V gene's germline CDR1 is MNHEY and CDR2 SMNVEV (reference sequence). V was cut by 5 bases and J by 0 bases, with 8 bases left in between.

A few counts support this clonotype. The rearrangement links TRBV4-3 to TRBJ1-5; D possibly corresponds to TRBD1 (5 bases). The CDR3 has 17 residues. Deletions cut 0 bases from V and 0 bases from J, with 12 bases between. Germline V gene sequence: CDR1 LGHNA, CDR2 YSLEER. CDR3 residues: CASSQDLGDYSNQPQHF. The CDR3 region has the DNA TGCGCCAGCAGCCAAGATTTGGGGGATTATAGCAATCAGCCCCAGCATTTT.

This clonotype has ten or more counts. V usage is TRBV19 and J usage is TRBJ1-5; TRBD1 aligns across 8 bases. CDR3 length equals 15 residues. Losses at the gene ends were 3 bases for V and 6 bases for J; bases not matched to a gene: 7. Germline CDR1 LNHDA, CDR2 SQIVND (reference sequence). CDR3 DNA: TGTGCCAGTAGTATCGTCCAGGGGGCTGGTCAGCCCCAGCATTTT. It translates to CASSIVQGAGQPQHF.

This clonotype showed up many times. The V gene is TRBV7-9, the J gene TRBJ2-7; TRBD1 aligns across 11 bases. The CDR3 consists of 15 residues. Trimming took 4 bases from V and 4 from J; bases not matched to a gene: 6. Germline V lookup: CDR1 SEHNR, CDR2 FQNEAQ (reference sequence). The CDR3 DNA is TGTGCCAGCAGCTCAGGGACAGGGGGAATATACGAGCAGTACTTC. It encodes CASSSGTGGIYEQYF.

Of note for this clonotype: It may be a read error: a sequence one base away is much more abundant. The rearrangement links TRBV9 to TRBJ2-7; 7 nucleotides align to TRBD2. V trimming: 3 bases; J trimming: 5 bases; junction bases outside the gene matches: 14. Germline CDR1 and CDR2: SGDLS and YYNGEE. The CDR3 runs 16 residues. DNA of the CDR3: TGTGCCAGCAGCGGAGAGATGGCGGGAGTGGTCGACGAGCAGTACTTC. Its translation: CASSGEMAGVVDEQYF. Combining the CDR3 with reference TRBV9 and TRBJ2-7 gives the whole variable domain DSGVTQTPKHLITATGQRVTLRCSPRSGDLSVYWYQQSLDQGLQFLIQYYNGEERAKGNILERFSAQQFPDLHSELNLSSLELGDSALYFCASSGEMAGVVDEQYFGPGTRLTVT.

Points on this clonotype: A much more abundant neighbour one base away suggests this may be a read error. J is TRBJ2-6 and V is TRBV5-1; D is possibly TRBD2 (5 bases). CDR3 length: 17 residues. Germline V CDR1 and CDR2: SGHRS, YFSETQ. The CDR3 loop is CASNLAQVGAGANVLTF. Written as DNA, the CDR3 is TGCGCCAGCAACTTGGCCCAGGTGGGAGCTGGGGCCAACGTCCTGACTTTC.

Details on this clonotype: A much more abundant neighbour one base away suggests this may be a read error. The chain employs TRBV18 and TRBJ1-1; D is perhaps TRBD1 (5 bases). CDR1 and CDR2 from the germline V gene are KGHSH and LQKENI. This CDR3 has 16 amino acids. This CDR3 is CAGSVPGARYNTEAFF. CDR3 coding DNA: TGTGCCGGCTCCGTTCCCGGGGCAAGGTATAACACTGAAGCTTTCTTT.

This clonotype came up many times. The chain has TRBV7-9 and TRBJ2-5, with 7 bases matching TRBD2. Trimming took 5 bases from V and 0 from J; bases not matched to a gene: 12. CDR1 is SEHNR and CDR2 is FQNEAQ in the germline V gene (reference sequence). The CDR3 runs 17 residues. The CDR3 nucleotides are TGTGCCAGCAGCCCACGACTCGGGACTAAAAACCAAGAGACCCAGTACTTC. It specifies CASSPRLGTKNQETQYF.

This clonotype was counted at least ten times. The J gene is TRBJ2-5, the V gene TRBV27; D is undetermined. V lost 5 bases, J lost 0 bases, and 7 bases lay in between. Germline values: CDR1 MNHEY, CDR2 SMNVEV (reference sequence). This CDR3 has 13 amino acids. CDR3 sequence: CASSGEYQETQYF. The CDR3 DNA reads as TGTGCCAGCAGTGGCGAGTACCAAGAGACCCAGTACTTC.

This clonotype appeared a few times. In nucleotides, the CDR3 is TGCGCCAGCAGCCAACACGCGACAGACCCAAACTATGGCTACACCTTC. Encoded protein: CASSQHATDPNYGYTF. The chain joins TRBV4-3 to TRBJ1-2; D is possibly TRBD1 (5 bases). The CDR3 extends over 16 amino acids. Trimming removed 2 bases from V and 2 bases from J, with 15 bases in between. Germline V gene lookup returns CDR1 LGHNA and CDR2 YSLEER.

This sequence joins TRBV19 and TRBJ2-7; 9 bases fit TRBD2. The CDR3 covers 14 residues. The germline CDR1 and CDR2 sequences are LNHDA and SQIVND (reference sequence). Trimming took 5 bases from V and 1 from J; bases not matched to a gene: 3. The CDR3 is CASSEAGGSYEQYF. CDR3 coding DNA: TGTGCCAGTAGTGAGGCGGGGGGGTCCTACGAGCAGTACTTC. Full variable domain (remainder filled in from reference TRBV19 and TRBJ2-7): DGGITQSPKYLFRKEGQNVTLSCEQNLNHDAMYWYRQDPGQGLRLIYYSQIVNDFQKGDIAEGYSVSREKKESFPLTVTSAQKNPTAFYLCASSEAGGSYEQYFGPGTRLTVT.

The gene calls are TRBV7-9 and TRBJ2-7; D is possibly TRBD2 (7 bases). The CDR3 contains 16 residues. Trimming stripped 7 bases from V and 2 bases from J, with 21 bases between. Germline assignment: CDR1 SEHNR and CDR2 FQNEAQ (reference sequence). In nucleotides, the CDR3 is TGTGCCAGCACGGCCCCCGGGCGGGGGCCTACCTACGAGCAGTACTTC. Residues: CASTAPGRGPTYEQYF.

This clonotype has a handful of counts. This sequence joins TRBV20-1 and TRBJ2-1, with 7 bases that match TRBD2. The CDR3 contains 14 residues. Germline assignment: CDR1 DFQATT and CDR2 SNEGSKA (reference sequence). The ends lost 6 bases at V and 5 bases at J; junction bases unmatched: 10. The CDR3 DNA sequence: TGCAGTGCAGACTACTCTAGCGGTGACAATGAGCAGTTCTTC. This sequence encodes CSADYSSGDNEQFF.

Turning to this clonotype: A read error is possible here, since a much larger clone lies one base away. In DNA form, the CDR3 reads TGTGCCAGCAGCTTAGCGGTCGACGTATACGTGAACACTGAAGCTTTCTTT. Its protein is CASSLAVDVYVNTEAFF. This chain joins TRBV7-2 and TRBJ1-1, with D uncertain. The CDR3 totals 17 residues. The germline gives CDR1 SGHTA, CDR2 FQGNSA. The V and J ends lost 0 bases and 0 bases respectively, with 14 bases between them.

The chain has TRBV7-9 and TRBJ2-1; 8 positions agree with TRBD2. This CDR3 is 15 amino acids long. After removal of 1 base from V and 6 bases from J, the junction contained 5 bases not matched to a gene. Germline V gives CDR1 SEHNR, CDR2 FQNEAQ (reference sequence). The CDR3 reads CASSLVAGIGNEQFF. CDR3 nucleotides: TGTGCCAGCAGCTTAGTAGCGGGAATAGGCAATGAGCAGTTCTTC.

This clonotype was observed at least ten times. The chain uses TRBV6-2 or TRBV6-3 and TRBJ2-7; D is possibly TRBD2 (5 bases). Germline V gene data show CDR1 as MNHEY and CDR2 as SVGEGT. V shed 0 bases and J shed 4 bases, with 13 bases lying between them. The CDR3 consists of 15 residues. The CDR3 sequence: CASSYSSGSNYEQYF. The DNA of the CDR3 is TGTGCCAGCAGTTACTCATCGGGGTCAAATTACGAGCAGTACTTC.

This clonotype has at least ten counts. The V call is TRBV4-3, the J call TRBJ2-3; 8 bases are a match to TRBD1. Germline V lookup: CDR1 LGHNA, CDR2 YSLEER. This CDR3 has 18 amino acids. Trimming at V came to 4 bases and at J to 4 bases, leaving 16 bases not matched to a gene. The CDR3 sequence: CASSPGQGKSVLADTQYF. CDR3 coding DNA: TGCGCCAGCAGCCCTGGACAGGGAAAGTCGGTTCTGGCAGATACGCAGTATTTT.

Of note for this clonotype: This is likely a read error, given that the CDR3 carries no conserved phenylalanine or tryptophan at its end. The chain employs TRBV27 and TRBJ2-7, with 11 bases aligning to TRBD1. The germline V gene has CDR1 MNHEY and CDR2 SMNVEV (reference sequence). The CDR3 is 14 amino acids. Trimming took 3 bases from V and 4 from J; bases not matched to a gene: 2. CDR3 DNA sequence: TGTGCCAGCAGTTTTGGGACAGGGGGTTACGAGCAGTACTCC. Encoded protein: CASSFGTGGYEQYS.

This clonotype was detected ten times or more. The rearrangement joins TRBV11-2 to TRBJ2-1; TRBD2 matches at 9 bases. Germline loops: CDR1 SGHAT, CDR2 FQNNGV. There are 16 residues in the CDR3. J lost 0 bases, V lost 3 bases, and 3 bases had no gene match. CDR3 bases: TGTGCCAGCAGCTTCCTAGCGGGGAGCTCCTACAATGAGCAGTTCTTC. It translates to CASSFLAGSSYNEQFF.

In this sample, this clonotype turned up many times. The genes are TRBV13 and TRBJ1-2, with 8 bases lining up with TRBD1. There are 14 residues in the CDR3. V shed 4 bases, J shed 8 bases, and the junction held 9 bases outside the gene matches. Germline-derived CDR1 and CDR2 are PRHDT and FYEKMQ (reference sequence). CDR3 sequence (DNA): TGTGCCAGCAGCTCATCCCGGACAGGGCAAGGCTACACCTTC. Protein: CASSSSRTGQGYTF.

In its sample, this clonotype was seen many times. The CDR3 spells CASRIGNEQFF. The DNA of the CDR3 is TGTGCCAGCCGAATTGGGAATGAGCAGTTCTTC. The V gene is TRBV6-2 or TRBV6-3, the J gene TRBJ2-1; D remains ambiguous. V lost 8 bases, J lost 7 bases, and 9 bases lay in between. This CDR3 comprises 11 residues. The germline V gene has CDR1 MNHEY and CDR2 SVGEGT.

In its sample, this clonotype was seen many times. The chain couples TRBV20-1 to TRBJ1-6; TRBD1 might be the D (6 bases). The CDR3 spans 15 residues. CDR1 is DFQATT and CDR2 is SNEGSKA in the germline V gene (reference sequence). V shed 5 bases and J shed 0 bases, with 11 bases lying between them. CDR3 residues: CSAPDRSSYNSPLHF. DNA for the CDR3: TGCAGTGCTCCTGACAGGAGCTCCTATAATTCACCCCTCCACTTT.